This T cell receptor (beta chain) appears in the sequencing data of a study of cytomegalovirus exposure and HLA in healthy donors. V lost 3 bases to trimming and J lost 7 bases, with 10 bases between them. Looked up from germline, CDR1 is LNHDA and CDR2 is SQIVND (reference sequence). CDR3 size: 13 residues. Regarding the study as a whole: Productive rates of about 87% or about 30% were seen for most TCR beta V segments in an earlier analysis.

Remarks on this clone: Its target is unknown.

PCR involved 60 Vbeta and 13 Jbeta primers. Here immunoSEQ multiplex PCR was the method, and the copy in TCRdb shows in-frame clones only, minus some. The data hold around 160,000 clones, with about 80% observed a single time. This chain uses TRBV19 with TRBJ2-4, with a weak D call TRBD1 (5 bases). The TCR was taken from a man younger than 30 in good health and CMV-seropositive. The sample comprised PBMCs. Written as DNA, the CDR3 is TGTGCCAGTAGTATCAGGGCCGGGAACATTCAGTACTTC. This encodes CASSIRAGNIQYF.